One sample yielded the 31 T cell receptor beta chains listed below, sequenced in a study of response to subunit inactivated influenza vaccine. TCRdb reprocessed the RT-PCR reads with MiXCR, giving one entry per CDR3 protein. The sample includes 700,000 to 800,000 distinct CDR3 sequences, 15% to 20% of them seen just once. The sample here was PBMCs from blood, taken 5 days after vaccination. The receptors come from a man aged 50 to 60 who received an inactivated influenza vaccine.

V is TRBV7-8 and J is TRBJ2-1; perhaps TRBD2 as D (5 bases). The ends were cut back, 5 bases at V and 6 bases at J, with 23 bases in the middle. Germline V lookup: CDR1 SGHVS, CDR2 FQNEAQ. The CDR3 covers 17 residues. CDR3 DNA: TGTGCCAGCAGCGTAGGCAAGAGGGCAGTTTGGGGCAATGAGCAGTTCTTC. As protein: CASSVGKRAVWGNEQFF.

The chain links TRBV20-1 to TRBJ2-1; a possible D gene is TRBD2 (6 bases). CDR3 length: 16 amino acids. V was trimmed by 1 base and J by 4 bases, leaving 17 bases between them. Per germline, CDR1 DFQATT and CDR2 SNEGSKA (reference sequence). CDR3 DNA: TGCAGTGCTAGAGTGAGGGAAGCGGGCTCGTACAATGAGCAGTTCTTC. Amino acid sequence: CSARVREAGSYNEQFF.

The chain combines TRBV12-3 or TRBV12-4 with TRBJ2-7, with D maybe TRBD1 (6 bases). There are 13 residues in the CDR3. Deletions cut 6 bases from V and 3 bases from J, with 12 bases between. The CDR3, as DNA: TGTGCCAGCAGACGGGACACCGTCTACGAGCAGTACTTC. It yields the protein CASRRDTVYEQYF.

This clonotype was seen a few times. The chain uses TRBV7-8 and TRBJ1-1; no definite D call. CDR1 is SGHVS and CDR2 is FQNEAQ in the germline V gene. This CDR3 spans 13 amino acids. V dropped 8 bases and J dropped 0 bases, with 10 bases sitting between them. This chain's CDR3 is CASLREMNTEAFF. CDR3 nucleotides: TGTGCCAGCCTCCGGGAGATGAACACTGAAGCTTTCTTT.

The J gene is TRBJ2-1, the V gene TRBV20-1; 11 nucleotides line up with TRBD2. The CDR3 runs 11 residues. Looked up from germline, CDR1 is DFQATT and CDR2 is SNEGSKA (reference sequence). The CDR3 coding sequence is TGCGTAGCGGGGGGGTACAATGAGCAGTTCTTC. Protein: CVAGGYNEQFF.

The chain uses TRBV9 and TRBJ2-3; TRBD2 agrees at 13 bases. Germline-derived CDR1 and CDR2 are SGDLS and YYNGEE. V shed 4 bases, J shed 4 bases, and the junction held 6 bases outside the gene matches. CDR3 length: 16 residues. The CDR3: CASSLGTSGMPDTQYF. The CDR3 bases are TGTGCCAGCAGCCTGGGGACTAGCGGGATGCCAGATACGCAGTATTTT.

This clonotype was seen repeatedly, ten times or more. CDR3 DNA sequence: TGCAGTGCTTCCTTAGGACATGAGCAGTTCTTC. Its protein product is CSASLGHEQFF. The chain couples TRBV20-1 to TRBJ2-1; D gene ambiguous. The V end lost 5 bases, the J end lost 8 bases, and 10 bases lay between the germline ends. Germline V gives CDR1 DFQATT, CDR2 SNEGSKA (reference sequence). This CDR3 comprises 11 residues.

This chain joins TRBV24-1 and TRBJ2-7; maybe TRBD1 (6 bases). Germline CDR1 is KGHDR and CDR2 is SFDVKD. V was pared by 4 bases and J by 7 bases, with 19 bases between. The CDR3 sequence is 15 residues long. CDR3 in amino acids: CATSDYGAGAHEQYF. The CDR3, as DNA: TGTGCCACCAGTGACTACGGGGCAGGGGCTCATGAGCAGTACTTC.

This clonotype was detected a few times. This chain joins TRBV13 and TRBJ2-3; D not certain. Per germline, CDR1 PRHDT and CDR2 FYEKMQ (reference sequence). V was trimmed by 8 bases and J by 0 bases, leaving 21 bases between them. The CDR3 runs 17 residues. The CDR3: CASAMRHTFTSTDTQYF. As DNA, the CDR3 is TGTGCCAGCGCGATGCGACACACTTTCACTAGCACAGATACGCAGTATTTT.

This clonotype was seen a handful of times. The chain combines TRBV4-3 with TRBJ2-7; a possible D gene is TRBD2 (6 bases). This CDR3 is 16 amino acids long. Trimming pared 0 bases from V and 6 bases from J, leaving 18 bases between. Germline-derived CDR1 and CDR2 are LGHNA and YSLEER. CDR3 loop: CASSQDWGSGGTEQYF. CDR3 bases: TGCGCCAGCAGCCAAGATTGGGGAAGCGGCGGGACCGAGCAGTACTTC.

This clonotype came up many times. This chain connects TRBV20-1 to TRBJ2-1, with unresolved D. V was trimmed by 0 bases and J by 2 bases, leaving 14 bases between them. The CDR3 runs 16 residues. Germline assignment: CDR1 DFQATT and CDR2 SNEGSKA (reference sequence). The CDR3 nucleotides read TGCAGTGCTAGAGATCTTCTCGCCCTCCCCTACAATGAGCAGTTCTTC. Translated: CSARDLLALPYNEQFF.

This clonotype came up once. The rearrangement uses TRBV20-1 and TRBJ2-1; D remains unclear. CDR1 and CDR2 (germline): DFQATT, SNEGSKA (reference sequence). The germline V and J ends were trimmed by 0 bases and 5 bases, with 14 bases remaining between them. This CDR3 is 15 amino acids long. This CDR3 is CSAREVILVHNEQFF. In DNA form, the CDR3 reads TGCAGTGCTAGAGAGGTAATTCTGGTGCACAATGAGCAGTTCTTC.

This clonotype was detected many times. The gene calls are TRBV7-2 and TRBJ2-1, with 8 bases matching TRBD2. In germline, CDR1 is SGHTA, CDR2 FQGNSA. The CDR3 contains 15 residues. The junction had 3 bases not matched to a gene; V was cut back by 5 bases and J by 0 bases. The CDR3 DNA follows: TGTGCCAGCAGCGTTAGCGGGACCTCCTACAATGAGCAGTTCTTC. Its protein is CASSVSGTSYNEQFF.

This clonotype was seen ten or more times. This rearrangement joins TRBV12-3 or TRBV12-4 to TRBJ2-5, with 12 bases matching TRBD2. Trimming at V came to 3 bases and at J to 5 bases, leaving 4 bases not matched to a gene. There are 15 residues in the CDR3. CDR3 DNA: TGTGCCAGCAGTTTCCCCGGGACTAGCGGGGAGACCCAGTACTTC. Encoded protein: CASSFPGTSGETQYF.

The CDR3 bases are TGCAGTGCTAAAATTAGCGGGAGGTTAGATACGCAGTATTTT. The encoded protein is CSAKISGRLDTQYF. The genes are TRBV20-1 and TRBJ2-3; 10 nucleotides line up with TRBD2. Losses at the gene ends were 4 bases for V and 5 bases for J; bases not matched to a gene: 6. The CDR3 consists of 14 residues. Germline CDR1 and CDR2: DFQATT and SNEGSKA (reference sequence).

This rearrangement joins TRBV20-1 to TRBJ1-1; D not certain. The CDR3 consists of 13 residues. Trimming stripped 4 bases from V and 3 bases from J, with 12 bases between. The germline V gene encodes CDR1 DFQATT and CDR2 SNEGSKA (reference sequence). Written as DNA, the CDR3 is TGCAGTGCTATCCGGGGATCGTACACTGAAGCTTTCTTT. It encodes CSAIRGSYTEAFF.

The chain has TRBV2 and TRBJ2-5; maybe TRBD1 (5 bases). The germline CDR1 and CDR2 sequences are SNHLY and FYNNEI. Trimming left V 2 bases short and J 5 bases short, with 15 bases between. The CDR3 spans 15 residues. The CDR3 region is CASSEPFRGVETQYF. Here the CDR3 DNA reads TGTGCCAGCAGTGAACCTTTTAGGGGCGTCGAGACCCAGTACTTC.

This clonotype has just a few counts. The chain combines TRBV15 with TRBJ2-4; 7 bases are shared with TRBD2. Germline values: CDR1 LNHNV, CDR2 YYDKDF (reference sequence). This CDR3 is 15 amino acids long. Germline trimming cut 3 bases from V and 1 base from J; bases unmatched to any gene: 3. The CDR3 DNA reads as TGTGCCACCAGCAGTGGGGGGGGTGCCAAAAACATTCAGTACTTC. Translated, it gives CATSSGGGAKNIQYF.

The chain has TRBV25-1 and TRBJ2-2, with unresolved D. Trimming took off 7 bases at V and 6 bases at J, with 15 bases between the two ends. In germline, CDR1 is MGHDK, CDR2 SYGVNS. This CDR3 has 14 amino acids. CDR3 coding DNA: TGTGCCAGCATCCGGAATGGTCGGTCCGGGGAGCTGTTTTTT. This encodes CASIRNGRSGELFF. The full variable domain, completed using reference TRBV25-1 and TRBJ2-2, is EADIYQTPRYLVIGTGKKITLECSQTMGHDKMYWYQQDPGMELHLIHYSYGVNSTEKGDLSSESTVSRIRTEHFPLTLESARPSHTSQYLCASIRNGRSGELFFGEGSRLTVL.

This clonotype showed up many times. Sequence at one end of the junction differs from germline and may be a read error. DNA of the CDR3: TGTGCCAGCAGCTTACTAGGGGTCTACGAGCAGTACTTC. Its protein is CASSLLGVYEQYF. The chain joins TRBV5-1 to TRBJ2-7, with D perhaps being TRBD1 or TRBD2 (5 bases each). Germline-derived CDR1 and CDR2 are SGHRS and YFSETQ. This CDR3 is 13 amino acids long.

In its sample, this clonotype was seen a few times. The CDR3 region is CASSSPGRRGPIYF. CDR3 nucleotide sequence: TGTGCCAGCAGTAGTCCGGGACGCCGAGGGCCCATATATTTT. The chain has TRBV6-2 or TRBV6-3 and TRBJ1-3; tentatively, D is TRBD1 (5 bases). This CDR3 is built from 14 residues. V was clipped by 5 bases and J by 11 bases, with 19 bases between them. Germline-derived CDR1 and CDR2 are MNHEY and SVGEGT.

This chain's CDR3 is CASSQAYHDEQYF. In DNA, the CDR3 is TGTGCCAGCAGCCAAGCTTATCACGACGAGCAGTACTTC. This chain joins TRBV3-1 and TRBJ2-7; no definite D call. The CDR3 totals 13 residues. The germline gives CDR1 LGHDT, CDR2 YNNKEL (reference sequence). V lost 1 base, J lost 5 bases, and 9 bases lay in between.

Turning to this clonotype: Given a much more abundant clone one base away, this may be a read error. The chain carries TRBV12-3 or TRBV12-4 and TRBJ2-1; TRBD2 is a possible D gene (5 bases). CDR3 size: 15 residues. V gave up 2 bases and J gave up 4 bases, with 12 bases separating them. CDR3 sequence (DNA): TGTGCCAGCAGTTTAATTAGCGTGAGTTACAATGAGCAGTTCTTC. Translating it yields CASSLISVSYNEQFF.

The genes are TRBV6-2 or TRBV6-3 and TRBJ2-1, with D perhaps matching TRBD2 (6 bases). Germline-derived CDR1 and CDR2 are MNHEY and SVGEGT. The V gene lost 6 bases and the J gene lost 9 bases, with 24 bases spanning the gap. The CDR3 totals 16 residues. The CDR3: CASRPPGQGGNSEQFF. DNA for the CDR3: TGTGCCAGCAGACCCCCAGGCCAGGGCGGGAATAGTGAGCAGTTCTTC.

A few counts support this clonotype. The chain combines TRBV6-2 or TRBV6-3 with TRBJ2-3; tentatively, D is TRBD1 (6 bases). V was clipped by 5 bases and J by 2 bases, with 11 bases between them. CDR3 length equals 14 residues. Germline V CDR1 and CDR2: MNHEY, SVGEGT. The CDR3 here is CASSGQGPTDTQYF. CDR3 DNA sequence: TGTGCCAGCAGTGGTCAGGGGCCCACAGATACGCAGTATTTT.

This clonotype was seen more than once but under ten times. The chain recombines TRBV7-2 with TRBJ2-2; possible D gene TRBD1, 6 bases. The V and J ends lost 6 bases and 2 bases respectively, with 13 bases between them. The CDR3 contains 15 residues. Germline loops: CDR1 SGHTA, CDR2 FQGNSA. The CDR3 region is CASRSGQSNTGELFF. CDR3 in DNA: TGTGCCAGCAGATCCGGACAGAGTAACACCGGGGAGCTGTTTTTT.

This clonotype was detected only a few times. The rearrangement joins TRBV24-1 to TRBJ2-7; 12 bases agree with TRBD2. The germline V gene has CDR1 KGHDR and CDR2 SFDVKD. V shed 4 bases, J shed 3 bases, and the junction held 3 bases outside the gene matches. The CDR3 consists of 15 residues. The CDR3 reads CATSDGLAGIYEQYF. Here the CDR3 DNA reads TGTGCCACCAGTGACGGACTAGCGGGGATCTACGAGCAGTACTTC.

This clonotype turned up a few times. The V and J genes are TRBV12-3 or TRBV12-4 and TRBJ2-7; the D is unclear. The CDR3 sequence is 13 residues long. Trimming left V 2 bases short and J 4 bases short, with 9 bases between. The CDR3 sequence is CASSLSARYEQYF. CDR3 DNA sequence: TGTGCCAGCAGTTTATCGGCGCGGTACGAGCAGTACTTC.

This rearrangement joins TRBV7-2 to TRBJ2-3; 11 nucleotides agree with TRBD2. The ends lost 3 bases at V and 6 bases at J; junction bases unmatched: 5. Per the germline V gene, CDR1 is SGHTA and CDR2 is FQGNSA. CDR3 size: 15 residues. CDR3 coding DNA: TGTGCCAGCAGCTTTCGGACTAGCGGGCCCGATACGCAGTATTTT. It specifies CASSFRTSGPDTQYF.

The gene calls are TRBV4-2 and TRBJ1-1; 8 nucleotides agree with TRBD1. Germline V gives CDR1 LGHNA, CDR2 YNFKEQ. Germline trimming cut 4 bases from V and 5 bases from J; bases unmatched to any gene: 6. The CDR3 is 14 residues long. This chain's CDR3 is CASSRTGYETEAFF. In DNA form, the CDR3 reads TGTGCCAGCAGCCGGACAGGGTATGAGACTGAAGCTTTCTTT.

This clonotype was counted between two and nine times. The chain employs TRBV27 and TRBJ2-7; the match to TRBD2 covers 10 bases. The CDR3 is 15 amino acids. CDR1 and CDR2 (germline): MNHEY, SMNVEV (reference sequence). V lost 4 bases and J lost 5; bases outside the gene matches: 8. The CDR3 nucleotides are TGTGCCAGCAGTTCCAGGACTAGCGGACGCCACGAGCAGTACTTC. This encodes CASSSRTSGRHEQYF.